These 32 T cell receptor beta chains were all obtained from the same sample, sequenced in a study of metastatic and nonmetastatic thyroid tumors (dated by TCRdb to the early 2020s). The library was generated by PCR. The listed sequencing device is Illumina HiSeq 4000. TCRdb's own reprocessing of the public reads used fastp at Q25 and MiXCR and kept productive beta chains. This sample holds about 24,000 clones; around 20% were observed only once. The ten largest clonotypes hold approximately 12% of the sample. No treatment had been received by any patient before thyroid surgery. Sequencing was carried out using blood. The receptors derive from a male donor with papillary thyroid cancer or a benign thyroid nodule (not recorded which). Some clones in this sample may be carry-over from other donors' samples.

This clone was counted many times. The chain employs TRBV27 and TRBJ2-2; maybe TRBD1 (5 bases). Between the trimmed V and J ends, which lost 2 bases and 4 bases, there was a span of 11 bases. This CDR3 is 15 amino acids long. Germline V gene lookup returns CDR1 MNHEY and CDR2 SMNVEV (reference sequence). CDR3 sequence reads: CASSLIRAGTGELFF. CDR3 in DNA: TGTGCCAGCAGTTTAATCAGGGCAGGCACCGGGGAGCTGTTTTTT.

In this sample, this clone turned up a few times. The junction and the germline gene differ at one end; a read error may be behind it. This sequence joins TRBV28 and TRBJ2-2, with D perhaps being TRBD1 or TRBD2 (5 bases each). The germline gives CDR1 MDHEN, CDR2 SYDVKM. This CDR3 has 12 residues. Here the CDR3 reads CASRKGKGELVF. The DNA for the CDR3 is TGTGCCAGCAGAAAAGGGAAAGGGGAGCTGGTTTTT.

This clone was seen many times. This CDR3 reads CSASLAEISTDTQYF. For the CDR3, the DNA is TGCAGTGCTAGTCTAGCGGAAATTAGCACAGATACGCAGTATTTT. The J gene is TRBJ2-3, the V gene TRBV20-1; 7 bases line up with TRBD2. Germline V gene data show CDR1 as DFQATT and CDR2 as SNEGSKA (reference sequence). With 3 bases clipped from V and 0 bases from J, the junction kept 6 bases outside the gene matches. The CDR3 contains 15 residues.

To note about this clone: This may be a read error: a much more frequent sequence differs by one nucleotide. Other nucleotide sequences from this sample produce the same CDR3. The rearrangement uses TRBV14 and TRBJ2-3; D gene uncertain. The CDR3 contains 12 residues. CDR1 is SGHDN and CDR2 is FVKESK in the germline V gene. CDR3 region: CASSHNTDTQYF. As DNA, the CDR3 is TGTGCCAGCAGCCACAACACAGATACTCAGTATTTT.

V is TRBV6-1 and J is TRBJ2-2, with TRBD1 matching 8 bases. The CDR3 runs to 18 residues. Germline CDR1 and CDR2: MNHNS and SASEGT. J gave up 5 bases and V 3 bases, and 14 bases lay outside the gene matches. CDR3 amino acids: CASSERRGTGMRTGELFF. Here the CDR3 DNA reads TGTGCCAGCAGTGAGCGTCGCGGGACAGGAATGAGAACCGGGGAGCTGTTTTTT.

This clone came up many times. The gene calls are TRBV6-5 and TRBJ2-3, with 10 bases fitting TRBD2. Germline trimming cut 0 bases from V and 2 bases from J; bases unmatched to any gene: 5. The germline V gene has CDR1 MNHEY and CDR2 SVGAGI. The CDR3 loop spans 17 amino acids. CDR3: CASSYSEAGGITDTQYF. CDR3 in DNA: TGTGCCAGCAGTTACTCGGAAGCGGGAGGGATCACAGATACGCAGTATTTT.

This clone came up many times. This chain connects TRBV20-1 to TRBJ1-6; the match to TRBD1 covers 8 bases. The length of the CDR3 is 14 residues. Germline lookup yields CDR1 DFQATT and CDR2 SNEGSKA (reference sequence). V was pared by 3 bases and J by 8 bases, with 6 bases of the junction left unmatched. CDR3 nucleotides: TGCAGTGCTAGTAGACAGGGGATTGATTCACCCCTCCACTTT. This gives the protein CSASRQGIDSPLHF.

This clone has ten or more counts. This chain links TRBV5-1 with TRBJ1-1, with D unresolved. CDR3 length equals 13 residues. Per germline, CDR1 SGHRS and CDR2 YFSETQ. V shed 0 bases and J shed 5 bases, with 8 bases lying between them. The CDR3 spells CASSLGPETEAFF. In DNA form, the CDR3 reads TGCGCCAGCAGCTTGGGACCGGAGACTGAAGCTTTCTTT.

This clone was seen ten or more times. V gene TRBV5-5 combines with J gene TRBJ2-3; the match to TRBD2 covers 8 bases. V trimming: 0 bases; J trimming: 6 bases; junction bases outside the gene matches: 6. The CDR3 totals 15 residues. Germline CDR1 SGHKS, CDR2 YYEKEE (reference sequence). Written as DNA, the CDR3 is TGTGCCAGCAGCTTGGCGGGAGGGCCGAGGGATACGCAGTATTTT. As protein: CASSLAGGPRDTQYF.

This chain links TRBV6-4 with TRBJ2-2; D remains unclear. Per the germline V gene, CDR1 is MRHNA and CDR2 is SNTAGT. The CDR3 has 14 residues. V lost 6 bases and J lost 1, with 9 bases in between. CDR3 nucleotides: TGTGCCAGCAGAGATTCAGGGAACACCGGGGAGCTGTTTTTT. This codes for CASRDSGNTGELFF.

This clone is termed medium-sized. This chain uses TRBV19 with TRBJ1-1; D perhaps matches TRBD1 (5 bases). Per germline, CDR1 LNHDA and CDR2 SQIVND (reference sequence). The CDR3 consists of 12 residues. Written as DNA, the CDR3 is TGTGCGACCGGGGGATTCGACACTGAAGCTTTCTTT. It is translated as CATGGFDTEAFF.

This clone counts as large. The chain joins TRBV6-1 to TRBJ2-2; tentative D call: TRBD2 (5 bases). V was cut by 2 bases and J by 4 bases, with 11 bases left in between. The CDR3 runs 15 residues. Germline CDR1 and CDR2: MNHNS and SASEGT. The CDR3 bases are TGTGCCAGCAGTGAAAGCGGAACGAGCACCGGGGAGCTGTTTTTT. Translated: CASSESGTSTGELFF.

There are a few counts of this clone. The final CDR3 position lacks the conserved phenylalanine or tryptophan, pointing to a likely read error. The rearrangement joins TRBV12-3 or TRBV12-4 to TRBJ2-1, with 10 positions matching TRBD2. This CDR3 region has 15 residues. V shed 6 bases, J shed 9 bases, and the junction held 11 bases outside the gene matches. The CDR3 sequence is CASSPGTSAWCEQFV. Written as DNA, the CDR3 is TGTGCCAGCAGCCCTGGGACTAGCGCTTGGTGTGAGCAGTTCGTC.

This clone counts as medium-sized. The rearrangement joins TRBV20-1 to TRBJ2-7, with a tentative D call TRBD1 (6 bases). Germline V gene data show CDR1 as DFQATT and CDR2 as SNEGSKA (reference sequence). Trimming removed 0 bases from V and 2 bases from J, with 17 bases in between. CDR3 length: 16 amino acids. CDR3 sequence reads: CSARDLRGIGPYEQYF. The CDR3, as DNA: TGCAGTGCTAGAGATTTGAGGGGGATCGGGCCCTACGAGCAGTACTTC.

This chain links TRBV11-2 with TRBJ1-1; no clear D. Trimming removed 1 base at V and 5 bases at J, with 5 bases between. Per germline, CDR1 SGHAT and CDR2 FQNNGV. This CDR3 has 12 residues. The CDR3 sequence: CASSLGVTEAFF. CDR3 nucleotides: TGTGCCAGCAGCTTAGGGGTTACTGAAGCTTTCTTT.

In its sample, this clone was seen a few times. The chain joins TRBV6-1 to TRBJ2-5, with a possible D match to TRBD2 (5 bases). CDR1 and CDR2 from the germline V gene are MNHNS and SASEGT. Trimming shortened V by 6 bases and J by 5 bases, and 22 bases separated the two germline ends. The CDR3 loop spans 16 amino acids. The CDR3 reads CASRSPLLGAWETQYF. In DNA form, the CDR3 reads TGTGCCAGCAGAAGCCCTTTATTGGGAGCTTGGGAGACCCAGTACTTC.

This clone appeared many times. The chain employs TRBV10-3 and TRBJ2-2, with TRBD1 identical over 9 bases. The germline gives CDR1 ENHRY, CDR2 SYGVKD. V dropped 8 bases and J dropped 8; count of bases not matched to a gene: 9. CDR3 length equals 14 residues. The CDR3 DNA follows: TGTGCCATCTCGGGGACAGGGAAATCAGGGGAGCTGTTTTTT. It specifies CAISGTGKSGELFF.

In nucleotides, the CDR3 is TGCAGTGCCTTCGTTCTGGAGGGTGAGCAGTTCTTC. This codes for CSAFVLEGEQFF. The V and J genes are TRBV20-1 and TRBJ2-1, with D tentatively TRBD2 (6 bases). This CDR3 is 12 amino acids long. V was clipped by 6 bases and J by 9 bases, with 15 bases between them. CDR1 is DFQATT, CDR2 SNEGSKA, per germline (reference sequence).

This clone was recorded many times. A much bigger clone sits one base away, suggesting this may be a read error. This chain's CDR3 is CASIPGSLSEQYF. CDR3 nucleotides: TGTGCCAGCATCCCCGGGTCCTTGAGCGAGCAGTACTTC. The rearrangement joins TRBV3-1 to TRBJ2-7; D is ambiguous. CDR1 is LGHDT and CDR2 is YNNKEL in the germline V gene (reference sequence). V lost 7 bases to trimming and J lost 6 bases, with 16 bases between them. The CDR3 extends over 13 amino acids.

This clone turned up a few times. The J gene is TRBJ2-7, the V gene TRBV5-1; 10 bases map to TRBD1. V lost 2 bases, J lost 6 bases, and 8 bases stayed unmatched. Germline-derived CDR1 and CDR2 are SGHRS and YFSETQ. The CDR3 contains 15 residues. DNA for the CDR3: TGCGCCAGCAGCTTAGTCCCGGGACAGGGGTTCGAGCAGTACTTC. It specifies CASSLVPGQGFEQYF.

In its sample, this clone is medium-sized (0.01 to 0.1%). The rearrangement uses TRBV28 and TRBJ2-2, with TRBD1 matching 7 bases. After removal of 2 bases from V and 0 bases from J, the junction contained 6 bases not matched to a gene. Germline V gene lookup returns CDR1 MDHEN and CDR2 SYDVKM. This CDR3 is built from 17 residues. The CDR3 reads CASSLGTVVANTGELFF. The CDR3 nucleotides are TGTGCCAGCAGTTTAGGGACAGTTGTCGCGAACACCGGGGAGCTGTTTTTT.

The chain carries TRBV7-3 and TRBJ2-7; 10 bases map to TRBD1. Per germline, CDR1 SGHTA and CDR2 FQGTGA. V lost 0 bases and J lost 5; bases outside the gene matches: 1. The CDR3 runs 14 residues. CDR3: CASSLTGTGDEQYF. The CDR3 DNA is TGTGCCAGCAGCTTAACTGGGACAGGGGACGAGCAGTACTTC.

Judged by abundance, this clone is medium-sized. The genes are TRBV27 and TRBJ2-7; tentatively, D is TRBD1 (6 bases). Germline CDR1 MNHEY, CDR2 SMNVEV (reference sequence). Trimming cost V 8 bases and J 2 bases, with 10 bases left between them. CDR3 length: 12 amino acids. The CDR3 sequence is CASYRDPYEQYF. The CDR3 coding sequence is TGTGCCAGCTACAGGGATCCCTACGAGCAGTACTTC.

This clone appeared many times. The chain combines TRBV18 with TRBJ2-5; 7 positions match TRBD1. Germline CDR1 KGHSH, CDR2 LQKENI. CDR3 length equals 14 residues. V trimming: 5 bases; J trimming: 2 bases; junction bases outside the gene matches: 5. The CDR3 reads CASSGVRGQETQYF. The CDR3 DNA reads TGTGCCAGCTCAGGAGTCAGGGGGCAAGAGACCCAGTACTTC.

The chain carries TRBV19 and TRBJ1-5, with 10 bases that match TRBD1. V was clipped by 7 bases and J by 5 bases; unmatched bases: 11. This CDR3 is 16 amino acids long. Germline lookup yields CDR1 LNHDA and CDR2 SQIVND (reference sequence). The CDR3 loop reads CASTPQGQGYYQPQHF. CDR3 DNA: TGTGCCAGTACCCCCCAGGGACAGGGGTACTATCAGCCCCAGCATTTT.

This clone was found many times. The chain couples TRBV7-9 to TRBJ2-1; 7 bases map to TRBD2. After removal of 3 bases from V and 6 bases from J, the junction contained 8 bases not matched to a gene. CDR3 length equals 15 residues. Germline V gives CDR1 SEHNR, CDR2 FQNEAQ (reference sequence). The CDR3 nucleotides read TGTGCCAGCAGCTTGGGCGGGAGATGGGGCAATGAGCAGTTCTTC. It codes for CASSLGGRWGNEQFF.

Sample share makes this clone medium-sized. This chain uses TRBV12-3 or TRBV12-4 with TRBJ1-1, with 8 nucleotides matching TRBD1. V dropped 5 bases and J dropped 4; count of bases not matched to a gene: 9. The CDR3 sequence is 15 residues long. The CDR3 protein is CASSAPDRVGTEAFF. CDR3 in DNA: TGTGCCAGCAGTGCGCCGGACAGGGTGGGCACTGAAGCTTTCTTT.

This clone has a handful of counts. Being one base from a much bigger clone, this may be a read error. This chain links TRBV27 with TRBJ2-3, with TRBD2 matching over 7 bases. The J segment lost 2 bases and the V segment lost 10 bases, leaving 15 bases of the junction unmatched. The CDR3 spans 16 residues. Germline V gene data show CDR1 as MNHEY and CDR2 as SMNVEV (reference sequence). CDR3 loop: CANSLGGGGYTDTQYF. The CDR3 bases are TGTGCCAACTCCTTGGGGGGGGGAGGGTACACAGATACGCAGTATTTT.

In this sample, this clone turned up once. The rearrangement uses TRBV4-1 and TRBJ2-7; D perhaps matches TRBD2 (5 bases). There are 16 residues in the CDR3. The germline gives CDR1 MGHRA, CDR2 YSYEKL. With 6 bases removed from V and 3 bases from J, the gap between germline ends came to 21 bases. This CDR3 is CASRLSVVGDYYEQYF. Written as DNA, the CDR3 is TGCGCCAGCAGACTTTCGGTAGTGGGAGACTACTACGAGCAGTACTTC.

At least ten counts were recorded for this clone. The J gene is TRBJ1-1, the V gene TRBV29-1, with D hard to call. V lost 1 base and J lost 0, with 12 bases in between. CDR1 and CDR2 (germline): SQVTM, ANQGSEA. CDR3 length: 15 residues. In DNA, the CDR3 is TGCAGCGTTGAAGTCGGGCGAGTCATGAACACTGAAGCTTTCTTT. Residues: CSVEVGRVMNTEAFF.

This clone was recorded many times. At one end, the junction sequence differs from germline, possibly due to a read error. The genes are TRBV7-9 and TRBJ2-7; D uncertain. CDR1 and CDR2 from the germline V gene are SEHNR and FQNEAQ (reference sequence). The CDR3 has 12 amino acids. The CDR3, as DNA: TGTGCCAGCAGCTTATTGTCCTCCGAGCAGTACTTC. This sequence encodes CASSLLSSEQYF.

The chain employs TRBV2 and TRBJ1-6; 7 bases are shared with TRBD1. The junction had 2 bases not matched to a gene; V was cut back by 1 base and J by 8 bases. Germline-derived CDR1 and CDR2 are SNHLY and FYNNEI. This CDR3 region has 14 residues. CDR3 coding DNA: TGTGCCAGCAGTGAAGGGCAGGGGGATTCACCCCTCCACTTT. Its translation: CASSEGQGDSPLHF.